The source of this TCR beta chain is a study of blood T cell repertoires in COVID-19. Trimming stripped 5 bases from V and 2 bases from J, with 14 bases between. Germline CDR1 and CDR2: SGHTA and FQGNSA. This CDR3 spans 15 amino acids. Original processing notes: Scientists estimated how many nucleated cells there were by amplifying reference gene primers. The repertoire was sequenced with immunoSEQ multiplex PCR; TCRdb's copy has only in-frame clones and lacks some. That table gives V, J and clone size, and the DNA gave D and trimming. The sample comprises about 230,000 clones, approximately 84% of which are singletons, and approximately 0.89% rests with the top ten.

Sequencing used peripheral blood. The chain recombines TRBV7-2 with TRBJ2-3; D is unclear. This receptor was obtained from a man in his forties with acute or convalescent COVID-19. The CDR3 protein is CASSPIGASTDTQYF. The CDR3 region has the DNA TGTGCCAGCAGCCCCATCGGAGCCTCCACAGATACGCAGTATTTT.